Described below is a single T cell receptor beta chain sequence and its context. This specimen belongs to a study of T cell changes during pregnancy in multiple sclerosis. Profiling relied on immunoSEQ multiplex PCR, and the TCRdb table lists in-frame clones only, not all of them. Altogether around 21,000 clones are present, more than 85% being singletons, with the ten largest covering approximately 6.3%. Germline lookup yields CDR1 SGHVS and CDR2 FQNEAQ. There are 15 residues in the CDR3. The junction had 7 bases not matched to a gene; V was cut back by 5 bases and J by 2 bases. This material consisted of CD8+ T cells from peripheral blood mononuclear cells, taken in the first trimester of pregnancy. V gene TRBV7-8 combines with J gene TRBJ2-7, with 9 bases identical to TRBD1. The TCR was taken from a female donor with multiple sclerosis, enrolled in a pregnancy study. CDR3 nucleotides: TGTGCCAGCAGCCCCGGACAGGGGAGCGCCTACGAGCAGTACTTC. Protein: CASSPGQGSAYEQYF.